The present T cell receptor (beta chain) was sequenced within a study of shared clonotypes between healthy human individuals. Study conclusions and caveats: Researchers found naive subsets generally carried larger estimated richness than memory subsets.

CDR3 length: 18 amino acids. The V end was cut by 1 base, the J end by 2 bases, with 20 bases between. Germline V gene sequence: CDR1 SGHVS, CDR2 FQNEAQ. Positive CCR7 selection of CD45RO-negative cells yielded the naive CD8 cells, and terminally differentiated effector memory CD45RA+ cells were excluded. This clone occurred once. The target antigen is unknown. Assay: immunoSEQ multiplex PCR; the TCRdb copy retains only in-frame clones and omits some. The sample shows hundreds of thousands of clones, 96% of them seen only once. This TCR derives from a woman in her twenties or thirties in good health. The source material was naive CD8+ T cells sorted from blood. This chain connects TRBV7-8 to TRBJ2-5; D is undetermined. The CDR3 protein is CASSLVGKFGRAQETQYF. In DNA, the CDR3 is TGTGCCAGCAGCTTAGTGGGGAAGTTTGGACGAGCACAAGAGACCCAGTACTTC.